This T cell receptor beta chain was profiled in a study of blood T cell repertoires in COVID-19. As for the study in general: Acute-phase and convalescent COVID-19 samples originated in the United States, Italy and Spain. In each case, the material was cDNA or gDNA derived from T cells, B-cell-depleted T cells, or PBMCs.

This clone was picked up one time. V lost 0 bases, J lost 7 bases, and 7 bases stayed unmatched. There are 16 residues in the CDR3. From germline, CDR1 is MNHNS and CDR2 SASEGT. Original processing notes: Scientists estimated how many nucleated cells there were by amplifying reference gene primers. Generated by immunoSEQ multiplex PCR, the TCRdb table keeps only in-frame clones and is missing some. That table furnishes V, J and clone size, whereas the DNA furnished D and trimming. The profile covers over 200,000 clones, with roughly 84% appearing a single time and roughly 18% taken by the ten largest.

The sample was peripheral blood. The chain combines TRBV6-1 with TRBJ1-5; TRBD1 aligns across 9 bases. The receptor was derived from a woman aged 80 or over with active or convalescent COVID-19. CDR3 in amino acids: CASSEAPGTGRQPQHF. The CDR3 DNA is TGTGCCAGCAGTGAAGCACCCGGGACAGGGAGACAGCCCCAGCATTTT.